The 4 T cell receptor beta chains in this list originate from one sample, sequenced in a study of OX40 agonist ivuxolimab in advanced cancers. Sequencing was performed with immunoSEQ multiplex PCR; in TCRdb, only in-frame clones are kept and a portion is missing. The data show roughly 93,000 clones, 91% seen once. Sample: CD4+ or CD8+ T cells sorted from blood, taken in a trial of the OX40 agonist ivuxolimab. These receptors were collected from an adult with an advanced solid tumor such as melanoma, head and neck, liver or kidney cancer.

The chain has TRBV7-3 and TRBJ2-1; 8 bases align to TRBD1. V gave up 5 bases and J gave up 4 bases; unmatched junction bases: 7. This CDR3 is built from 15 residues. Per germline, CDR1 SGHTA and CDR2 FQGTGA. CDR3 in amino acids: CASSLGQGPYNEQFF. CDR3 coding DNA: TGTGCCAGCAGCCTAGGACAGGGCCCTTACAATGAGCAGTTCTTC.

The V gene is TRBV18, the J gene TRBJ2-7; 10 bases agree with TRBD1. V trimming: 3 bases; J trimming: 5 bases; junction bases outside the gene matches: 1. The germline V gene has CDR1 KGHSH and CDR2 LQKENI. CDR3 length equals 13 residues. The CDR3 reads CASSPGTGDEQYF. The CDR3 DNA follows: TGTGCCAGCTCACCCGGGACAGGGGACGAGCAGTACTTC.

The chain is built from TRBV7-9 and TRBJ2-7; TRBD2 agrees at 14 bases. V lost 5 bases, J lost 0 bases, and 3 bases stayed unmatched. The CDR3 runs to 16 residues. The germline V gene has CDR1 SEHNR and CDR2 FQNEAQ (reference sequence). CDR3 in DNA: TGTGCCAGCAGCCCGGGACTAGCGGGAGCCTCCTACGAGCAGTACTTC. Translated, it gives CASSPGLAGASYEQYF.

This chain joins TRBV5-6 and TRBJ2-1; D is uncertain. Germline CDR1 and CDR2: SGHDT and YYEEEE. Deletions cut 6 bases from V and 7 bases from J, with 8 bases between. The CDR3 has 11 amino acids. CDR3 sequence: CASTDQNEQFF. DNA for the CDR3: TGTGCCAGCACGGACCAAAATGAGCAGTTCTTC.